The subject of this entry is one TCR beta chain. Its antigen is still unknown. Germline CDR1 and CDR2: MGHRA and YSYEKL. This CDR3 is built from 16 residues. The entry originates in a study of cytomegalovirus exposure and HLA in healthy donors. The PCR made use of 60 Vbeta and 13 Jbeta primers. Sequencing used immunoSEQ multiplex PCR; TCRdb keeps in-frame clones, though not all of them. The sample carries some 150,000 clones, 82% recorded once. Study conclusions and caveats: TCR beta chain V- and J-gene trimming was linked, in a later analysis, to a missense variant in DCLRE1C. A later look showed TCR association rates differing by HLA locus, highest for DRB1 and lowest for HLA-C. In a later analysis, at a false discovery rate of 0.05, about 17,000 TCR beta sequences matched HLA alleles.

The chain uses TRBV4-1 and TRBJ2-5, with D tentatively TRBD1 (6 bases). The J call may be in error: the DNA end matches TRBJ2-7 better. Sequences were obtained from PBMCs. The sequence was collected from a young man in good health and CMV-seropositive. CDR3 coding DNA: TGCGCCAGCAGCCAGTCGGACAGATCTATAGCCTACGAGCAGTACTTC. This gives the protein CASSQSDRSIAYEQYF.